This T cell receptor beta chain emerged from a study of blood T cell repertoires in COVID-19. As for the study in general: PBMCs, B-cell-depleted T cells, or T cells were the source of the cDNA or gDNA that made up the material.

The V gene's germline CDR1 is MNHEY and CDR2 SVGAGI. This CDR3 has 14 residues. The trim removed 4 bases at V and 5 bases at J, leaving 7 bases unmatched. In the study's own analysis: Estimated nucleated cell counts came from reference gene primer amplification. Profiled with immunoSEQ multiplex PCR; TCRdb holds only in-frame clones, not every one. D and trimming were read from the DNA, whereas the V and J calls and clone size are those reported in that table. The repertoire holds 65,000 to 85,000 clones, with roughly 84% as singletons. The material sequenced was peripheral blood. This TCR was sampled from a woman in her late teens or twenties with acute or convalescent COVID-19. The chain is built from TRBV6-5 and TRBJ1-1, with 7 bases matching TRBD1. The CDR3 bases are TGTGCCAGCAGTTCCAACAGGGGTCGTACTGAAGCTTTCTTT. Protein product: CASSSNRGRTEAFF.